The 12 T cell receptor beta chains below come from one sample, sequenced in a study of spatial heterogeneity in lung cancer. The time point is: sample taken at primary tumor resection. TCRdb used MiXCR to reprocess the 5' RACE reads, holding one entry per CDR3 protein. Of 24,000 or so distinct CDR3 sequences listed, 5.5% to 7.5% were seen once; the top ten hold approximately 15%. This specimen consisted of PBMCs, obtained at surgery. The receptors come from a male donor with early-stage non-small cell lung cancer.

This clonotype came up many times. The V gene is TRBV6-1, the J gene TRBJ2-3, with 13 bases that match TRBD2. Germline V gene data show CDR1 as MNHNS and CDR2 as SASEGT. After removal of 4 bases from V and 1 base from J, the junction contained 5 bases not matched to a gene. The CDR3 has 17 amino acids. The CDR3 DNA sequence: TGTGCCAGCAGTGGGACTAGCGGGGGCCCTCGCACAGATACGCAGTATTTT. It encodes CASSGTSGGPRTDTQYF.

This chain links TRBV7-2 with TRBJ2-3, with a tentative D call TRBD2 (6 bases). The CDR3 spans 17 residues. Germline V CDR1 and CDR2: SGHTA, FQGNSA. V dropped 1 base and J dropped 4 bases, with 18 bases sitting between them. CDR3 sequence reads: CASSLEEDSGLADTQYF. In DNA, the CDR3 is TGTGCCAGCAGCTTAGAGGAGGATAGCGGCCTTGCAGATACGCAGTATTTT. Full variable domain (missing parts from reference TRBV7-2 and TRBJ2-3): GAGVSQSPSNKVTEKGKDVELRCDPISGHTALYWYRQSLGQGLEFLIYFQGNSAPDKSGLPSDRFSAERTGGSVSTLTIQRTQQEDSAVYLCASSLEEDSGLADTQYFGPGTRLTVL.

This clonotype came up many times. The chain is built from TRBV20-1 and TRBJ2-7; the D is unclear. V dropped 6 bases and J dropped 2 bases, with 20 bases sitting between them. CDR3 length: 15 residues. Germline values: CDR1 DFQATT, CDR2 SNEGSKA (reference sequence). The CDR3 reads CSASALGMDPYEQYF. The CDR3 DNA is TGCAGTGCCTCTGCTCTGGGGATGGATCCCTACGAGCAGTACTTC.

This clonotype was counted a few times. The genes are TRBV11-2 and TRBJ2-1; D unresolved. V lost 0 bases, J lost 7 bases, and 1 base lay in between. The CDR3 runs to 11 residues. The germline gives CDR1 SGHAT, CDR2 FQNNGV. The CDR3 nucleotides are TGTGCCAGCAGCTTAGATAATGAGCAGTTCTTC. The encoded protein is CASSLDNEQFF.

This clonotype was seen at least ten times. The gene calls are TRBV6-1 and TRBJ2-7; TRBD1 matches at 7 bases. This CDR3 is built from 15 residues. Germline V gene sequence: CDR1 MNHNS, CDR2 SASEGT. V shed 6 bases, J shed 3 bases, and the junction held 11 bases outside the gene matches. The CDR3 DNA reads as TGTGCCAGCAGGGTGGGACAGTTGGACCACTACGAGCAGTACTTC. Its protein product is CASRVGQLDHYEQYF.

The gene calls are TRBV5-6 and TRBJ2-3; 15 nucleotides agree with TRBD2. V lost 4 bases to trimming and J lost 2 bases; unmatched junction nucleotides: 11. This CDR3 contains 19 residues. CDR1 SGHDT and CDR2 YYEEEE come from the germline V gene. The CDR3 here is CASSLVTGLAGGFTDTQYF. In DNA, the CDR3 is TGTGCCAGCAGCCTGGTTACCGGACTAGCGGGAGGGTTCACAGATACGCAGTATTTT.

This clonotype ranks as medium-sized. This chain uses TRBV5-1 with TRBJ2-3; D possibly corresponds to TRBD2 (5 bases). Deletions cut 1 base from V and 0 bases from J, with 12 bases between. Germline CDR1 SGHRS, CDR2 YFSETQ. This CDR3 region has 16 residues. The CDR3 here is CASSLNGRTSTDTQYF. The DNA for the CDR3 is TGCGCCAGCAGCTTGAATGGACGGACTAGCACAGATACGCAGTATTTT.

This clonotype was counted a few times. This chain links TRBV20-1 with TRBJ2-7, with 8 bases fitting TRBD1. Germline loops: CDR1 DFQATT, CDR2 SNEGSKA (reference sequence). CDR3 length: 14 amino acids. The trim removed 4 bases at V and 5 bases at J, leaving 10 bases unmatched. CDR3 sequence reads: CSAKDLGQGHEQYF. The CDR3 region has the DNA TGCAGTGCTAAGGATCTTGGACAGGGCCACGAGCAGTACTTC.

This clonotype was counted between two and nine times. The chain has TRBV7-9 and TRBJ1-1, with a weak D call TRBD1 (5 bases). The CDR3 extends over 13 amino acids. Trimming stripped 3 bases from V and 3 bases from J, with 8 bases between. The germline V gene has CDR1 SEHNR and CDR2 FQNEAQ (reference sequence). CDR3 in amino acids: CASSFGRDTEAFF. The CDR3 region has the DNA TGTGCCAGCAGCTTCGGCAGGGACACTGAAGCTTTCTTT.

J is TRBJ2-1 and V is TRBV6-5, with 7 bases aligning to TRBD2. J was trimmed by 0 bases and V by 5 bases; bases with no gene match: 16. Germline V lookup: CDR1 MNHEY, CDR2 SVGAGI. The CDR3 has 19 amino acids. CDR3 DNA sequence: TGTGCCAGCAGTCGACGCCCCACTAGCGCCCCGAGCTCCTACAATGAGCAGTTCTTC. Protein sequence: CASSRRPTSAPSSYNEQFF.

At least ten counts were recorded for this clonotype. The rearrangement joins TRBV6-5 to TRBJ2-5, with a tentative D call TRBD2 (5 bases). CDR3 length equals 12 residues. CDR1 and CDR2 (germline): MNHEY, SVGAGI. Trimming shortened V by 2 bases and J by 8 bases, and 9 bases separated the two germline ends. CDR3: CASSYADSTQYF. As DNA, the CDR3 is TGTGCCAGCAGTTACGCGGACTCAACCCAGTACTTC.

At least ten counts were recorded for this clonotype. The J gene is TRBJ2-3, the V gene TRBV7-3, with D unresolved. CDR1 and CDR2 from the germline V gene are SGHTA and FQGTGA. V dropped 3 bases and J dropped 2 bases, with 12 bases sitting between them. This CDR3 comprises 15 residues. The CDR3 coding sequence is TGTGCCAGCAGCTTCGGCAGATCATACACAGATACGCAGTATTTT. It yields the protein CASSFGRSYTDTQYF.